Below are 15 T cell receptor beta chains sequenced from a single sample in a study of blood T cell repertoires in COVID-19 (dated by TCRdb to 2020 to 2021). Libraries were prepared through the immunoSEQ multiplex PCR assay. TCRdb took over this immuneACCESS table, retaining in-frame rearrangements with V and J assigned. Such tables are incomplete; in checked studies, under half of the missing clones stem from an unresolved V gene, and the remainder is unexplained. The sample includes some 260,000 clones, with over 80% observed a single time. The top ten hold roughly a tenth of the sample. Sample: peripheral blood. Receptor source: a woman in her 70s with COVID-19, enrolled during active disease.

The chain couples TRBV6-1 to TRBJ1-4; D not certain. Germline CDR1 and CDR2: MNHNS and SASEGT. The CDR3 runs 14 residues. The V and J ends lost 1 base and 7 bases respectively, with 10 bases between them. The DNA for the CDR3 is TGTGCCAGCAGTGAAGGGTCGGTTCGTGAAAAACTGTTTTTT. Protein product: CASSEGSVREKLFF.

The chain has TRBV5-5 and TRBJ1-5; TRBD1 agrees at 7 bases. The CDR3 spans 14 residues. Germline V lookup: CDR1 SGHKS, CDR2 YYEKEE (reference sequence). Trimming at V came to 2 bases and at J to 5 bases, leaving 4 bases not matched to a gene. In DNA, the CDR3 is TGTGCCAGCAGCTTTGGGACAGACTATCAGCCCCAGCATTTT. It translates to CASSFGTDYQPQHF.

The rearrangement links TRBV12-3 or TRBV12-4 to TRBJ2-7; the match to TRBD1 covers 7 bases. Germline trimming cut 6 bases from V and 6 bases from J; bases unmatched to any gene: 5. The CDR3 totals 12 residues. CDR3 protein: CASSSTGVEQYF. The CDR3 DNA is TGTGCCAGCAGCTCAACAGGGGTCGAGCAGTACTTC.

This sequence joins TRBV20-1 and TRBJ1-2; D is ambiguous. In germline, CDR1 is DFQATT, CDR2 SNEGSKA (reference sequence). The CDR3 length is 9 residues. The germline V and J ends were trimmed by 4 bases and 8 bases, with 5 bases remaining between them. The CDR3 region is CSATAGYTF. CDR3 sequence (DNA): TGCAGTGCTACTGCGGGCTACACCTTC.

The rearrangement links TRBV12-3 or TRBV12-4 to TRBJ1-1, with no clear D. This CDR3 has 13 amino acids. The V end lost 5 bases, the J end lost 1 base, and 8 bases lay between the germline ends. The CDR3 loop reads CASSTTGNTEAFF. The DNA of the CDR3 is TGTGCCAGCAGTACGACGGGGAACACTGAAGCTTTCTTT.

The CDR3 here is CASRPSFGSYNSPLHF. The CDR3 nucleotides are TGTGCCAGCAGGCCTTCCTTCGGCTCCTATAATTCACCCCTCCACTTT. The V gene is TRBV5-4, the J gene TRBJ1-6; D unclear. From germline, CDR1 is SGHNT and CDR2 YYREEE (reference sequence). Trimming removed 5 bases at V and 0 bases at J, with 12 bases between. This CDR3 is 16 amino acids long.

The rearrangement uses TRBV24-1 and TRBJ2-7, with TRBD1 identical over 11 bases. The V gene end was trimmed by 5 bases and the J gene end by 2 bases; junction bases not matched to a gene: 1. This CDR3 contains 14 residues. Germline V gives CDR1 KGHDR, CDR2 SFDVKD. The CDR3 DNA reads as TGTGCCACCAGTGGGGGACAGGGGGCCTACGAGCAGTACTTC. Amino acids: CATSGGQGAYEQYF.

The chain combines TRBV7-2 with TRBJ1-2, with 8 nucleotides matching TRBD1. The germline CDR1 and CDR2 sequences are SGHTA and FQGNSA. The CDR3 has 17 amino acids. J was trimmed by 4 bases and V by 5 bases; bases with no gene match: 15. CDR3 sequence reads: CASSPRGDSDRVYGYTF. Written as DNA, the CDR3 is TGTGCCAGCAGCCCTCGGGGGGACTCGGACAGGGTCTATGGCTACACCTTC.

The V and J genes are TRBV6-5 and TRBJ1-1; maybe TRBD1 (6 bases). Germline V gene lookup returns CDR1 MNHEY and CDR2 SVGAGI. The CDR3 spans 15 residues. V was shortened by 5 bases and J by 1 base, with 14 bases between the two germline ends. The CDR3 nucleotides read TGTGCCAGCAGTAGGGGGGGACGGAAGAACACTGAAGCTTTCTTT. Its protein is CASSRGGRKNTEAFF.

The chain recombines TRBV7-3 with TRBJ2-7; possible D gene TRBD2, 6 bases. Germline V CDR1 and CDR2: SGHTA, FQGTGA. This CDR3 is 17 amino acids long. Trimming left V 3 bases short and J 0 bases short, with 18 bases between. This CDR3 is CASSLGSSALGSYEQYF. The CDR3 DNA reads TGTGCCAGCAGCTTGGGTTCTAGCGCCTTGGGCTCCTACGAGCAGTACTTC.

The J gene is TRBJ2-7, the V gene TRBV30; maybe TRBD1 (6 bases). The V end lost 8 bases, the J end lost 3 bases, and 11 bases lay between the germline ends. Germline V gene sequence: CDR1 GTSNPN, CDR2 SVGIG (reference sequence). This CDR3 contains 11 residues. Here the CDR3 reads CATGTYYEQYF. The CDR3, as DNA: TGTGCCACCGGGACATACTACGAGCAGTACTTC.

V gene TRBV2 combines with J gene TRBJ2-3; TRBD1 matches 9 bases. The CDR3 spans 15 residues. The junction had 4 bases not matched to a gene; V was cut back by 6 bases and J by 0 bases. Germline assignment: CDR1 SNHLY and CDR2 FYNNEI. The CDR3 spells CASRPDRGSTDTQYF. The CDR3 nucleotides are TGTGCCAGCAGACCAGACAGGGGGAGCACAGATACGCAGTATTTT.

This clone was recorded a few times. The chain couples TRBV7-9 to TRBJ1-4; D may be TRBD1 (5 bases). Germline assignment: CDR1 SEHNR and CDR2 FQNEAQ (reference sequence). Trimming removed 1 base from V and 2 bases from J, with 11 bases in between. There are 16 residues in the CDR3. Here the CDR3 reads CASSLGWGWTNEKLFF. The CDR3 DNA sequence: TGTGCCAGCAGCTTAGGTTGGGGCTGGACTAATGAAAAACTGTTTTTT.

This sequence joins TRBV18 and TRBJ2-7; D uncertain. Germline V gene lookup returns CDR1 KGHSH and CDR2 LQKENI. V lost 6 bases and J 7 bases, leaving 13 bases between the germline ends. This CDR3 has 12 residues. Here the CDR3 reads CASSPRSREQYF. For the CDR3, the DNA is TGTGCCAGCTCCCCGCGGTCGCGGGAGCAGTACTTC.

V is TRBV28 and J is TRBJ1-2, with 8 positions matching TRBD1. The germline V gene has CDR1 MDHEN and CDR2 SYDVKM. With 11 bases clipped from V and 7 bases from J, the junction kept 6 bases outside the gene matches. The CDR3 totals 11 residues. CDR3 residues: CAAGGAVGYTF. CDR3 bases: TGTGCCGCAGGGGGCGCGGTTGGCTACACCTTC.